The 7 T cell receptor beta chains given below trace back to one sample, sequenced in a study of glioma-infiltrating T cells. The iRepertoire nested amplicon-rescue multiplex PCR amplified TCR alpha and beta CDR3s from RNA. TCRdb analysed the multiplex PCR reads with MiXCR anew, one entry per CDR3 protein. Here the sample spans 44,000 or so distinct CDR3 sequences, approximately 20% being singletons. The sequenced sample consisted of glioma tissue, nonneoplastic brain tissue, or PBMCs (not recorded which). The source of these receptors is a human donor with low-grade glioma or glioblastoma, undergoing nonglioma brain surgery, or in good health (not recorded which).

This clonotype was detected ten times or more. V is TRBV4-1 and J is TRBJ2-5, with D unclear. The CDR3 runs 15 residues. Germline V gene sequence: CDR1 MGHRA, CDR2 YSYEKL. Deletions cut 0 bases from V and 2 bases from J, with 10 bases between. The CDR3 sequence: CASSQEGRLQETQYF. The CDR3 DNA follows: TGCGCCAGCAGCCAAGAAGGTCGGTTACAAGAGACCCAGTACTTC.

This clonotype showed up many times. The CDR3 here is CASSLVGVLRGVNTEAFF. DNA for the CDR3: TGCGCCAGCAGCTTGGTTGGGGTGCTCCGGGGGGTGAACACTGAAGCTTTCTTT. J is TRBJ1-1 and V is TRBV5-1, with D maybe TRBD1 (5 bases). Germline V gene sequence: CDR1 SGHRS, CDR2 YFSETQ. With 0 bases removed from V and 0 bases from J, the gap between germline ends came to 18 bases. The CDR3 sequence is 18 residues long.

This clonotype was found many times. The V call is TRBV4-2, the J call TRBJ1-2; D is possibly TRBD1 (6 bases). The CDR3 runs to 17 residues. In germline, CDR1 is LGHNA, CDR2 YNFKEQ. The V and J ends lost 0 bases and 4 bases respectively, with 18 bases between them. The CDR3 sequence: CASSQDESLQGSYGYTF. CDR3 in DNA: TGTGCCAGCAGCCAAGATGAGTCGCTACAGGGAAGCTATGGCTACACCTTC.

To note about this clonotype: A read error is likely, as this CDR3 ends without the conserved phenylalanine or tryptophan. V is TRBV11-1 and J is TRBJ2-5; D gene unclear. Trimming shortened V by 5 bases and J by 0 bases, and 22 bases separated the two germline ends. This CDR3 region has 18 residues. Germline assignment: CDR1 SGHAT and CDR2 FQDESV (reference sequence). The CDR3, as DNA: TGTGCCAGCAGCACCTTCATGGTCGAGAGGCCTTACCAAGAGACCCAGTACTTA. Protein: CASSTFMVERPYQETQYL.

The sample holds many counts of this clonotype. The rearrangement uses TRBV6-6 and TRBJ1-5; no firm D call. V shed 2 bases and J shed 0 bases, with 17 bases lying between them. From germline, CDR1 is MNHNY and CDR2 SVGAGI (reference sequence). The CDR3 loop spans 18 amino acids. The CDR3 region is CASSYPNSFRDSNQPQHF. Here the CDR3 DNA reads TGTGCCAGCAGTTACCCGAATTCATTCCGTGATAGCAATCAGCCCCAGCATTTT.

The chain is built from TRBV5-1 and TRBJ2-7, with D possibly being TRBD1 or TRBD2 (5 bases each). V lost 4 bases and J lost 5, with 13 bases in between. The CDR3 loop spans 13 amino acids. Germline lookup yields CDR1 SGHRS and CDR2 YFSETQ. The CDR3 region has the DNA TGCGCCAGCAGCATAGCCGGGGCCCACGAGCAGTACTTC. It specifies CASSIAGAHEQYF.

This clonotype appeared a few times. The chain uses TRBV3-1 and TRBJ2-7, with D perhaps assigned TRBD1 or TRBD2 (5 bases each). With 0 bases removed from V and 9 bases from J, the gap between germline ends came to 12 bases. From germline, CDR1 is LGHDT and CDR2 YNNKEL (reference sequence). The CDR3 runs to 13 residues. The CDR3 is CASSQESGDGQYF. CDR3 DNA: TGTGCCAGCAGCCAAGAATCCGGGGACGGGCAGTACTTC.